Listed here is a single T cell receptor (beta chain). Its antigen remains unidentified. Sequenced by immunoSEQ multiplex PCR; TCRdb stores in-frame clones only, minus some. This table holds 99,000 or so clones, 82% found once. The sample is drawn from a study of T cell responses to AZD1222 COVID-19 vaccine. General study results and limits: Just 5 to 7 people given AZD1222 tested seropositive at baseline. The repertoires were collected only after the peak T cell response.

The origin of this receptor is an adult in good health. Sequenced here: peripheral blood, sampled on day 0 of AZD1222 vaccination.

This CDR3 reads CASSSQNTEAFF. The DNA for the CDR3 is TGTGCCAGCAGCTCACAGAACACTGAAGCTTTCTTT. This chain uses TRBV7-2 with TRBJ1-1; D unclear. Germline CDR1 is SGHTA and CDR2 is FQGNSA. The ends were cut back, 4 bases at V and 1 base at J, with 4 bases in the middle. This CDR3 region has 12 residues.